This T cell receptor (beta chain) was profiled in a study of T cell responses to AZD1222 COVID-19 vaccine. Study results and caveats: Unmutated variant regions are reportedly the target of nearly half of TCRs that are spike-specific. Among the donors, most were white British and more were female, and clonal diversity was possibly underestimated.

In the case of this clone: Its target is not known.

The method was immunoSEQ multiplex PCR; TCRdb's version includes in-frame clones alone and lacks a portion of them. The sample contains about 170,000 clones, approximately 90% of which appear only once. Per germline, CDR1 SEHNR and CDR2 FQNEAQ (reference sequence). The V gene end was trimmed by 7 bases and the J gene end by 5 bases; junction bases not matched to a gene: 12. The CDR3 is 16 amino acids. The input for sequencing was peripheral blood, taken on day 0 of AZD1222 vaccination. This TCR derives from an adult in good health. The chain recombines TRBV7-9 with TRBJ2-5, with TRBD2 matching over 11 bases. The CDR3 sequence: CASTSARTSGSETQYF. CDR3 nucleotide sequence: TGTGCCAGCACCTCAGCTCGGACTAGCGGGTCGGAGACCCAGTACTTC.